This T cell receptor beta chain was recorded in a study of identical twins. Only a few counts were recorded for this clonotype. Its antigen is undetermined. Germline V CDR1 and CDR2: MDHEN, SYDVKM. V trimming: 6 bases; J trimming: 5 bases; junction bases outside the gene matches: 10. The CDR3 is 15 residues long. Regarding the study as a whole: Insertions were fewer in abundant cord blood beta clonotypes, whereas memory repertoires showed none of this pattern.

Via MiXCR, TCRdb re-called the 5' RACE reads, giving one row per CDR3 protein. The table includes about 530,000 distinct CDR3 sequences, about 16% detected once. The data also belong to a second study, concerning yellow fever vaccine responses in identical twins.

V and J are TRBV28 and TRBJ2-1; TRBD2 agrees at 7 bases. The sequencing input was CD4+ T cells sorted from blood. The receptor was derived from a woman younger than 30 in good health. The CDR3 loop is CASSPWTSVNNEQFF. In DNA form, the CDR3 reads TGTGCCAGCAGCCCGTGGACTAGTGTGAACAATGAGCAGTTCTTC.